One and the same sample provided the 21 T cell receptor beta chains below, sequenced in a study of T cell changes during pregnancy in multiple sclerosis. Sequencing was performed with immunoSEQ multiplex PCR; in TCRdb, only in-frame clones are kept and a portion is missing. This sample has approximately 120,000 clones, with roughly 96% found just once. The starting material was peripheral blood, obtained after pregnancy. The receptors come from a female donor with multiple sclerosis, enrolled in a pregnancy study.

In nucleotides, the CDR3 is TGTGCCACCAGCAGAGAAGGGGGGAGGGCCCCAGATACGCAGTATTTT. Its protein is CATSREGGRAPDTQYF. The V and J genes are TRBV15 and TRBJ2-3; tentative D call: TRBD2 (7 bases). Germline V lookup: CDR1 LNHNV, CDR2 YYDKDF (reference sequence). V was clipped by 0 bases and J by 4 bases, with 14 bases between them. The CDR3 totals 16 residues.

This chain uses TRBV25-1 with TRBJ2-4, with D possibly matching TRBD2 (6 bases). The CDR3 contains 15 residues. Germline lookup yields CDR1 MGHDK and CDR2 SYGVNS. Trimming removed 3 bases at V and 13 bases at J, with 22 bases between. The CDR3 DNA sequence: TGTGCCAGCAGTGACTTCGGGAGAGCAGGCCGTATACAGTACTTC. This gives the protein CASSDFGRAGRIQYF.

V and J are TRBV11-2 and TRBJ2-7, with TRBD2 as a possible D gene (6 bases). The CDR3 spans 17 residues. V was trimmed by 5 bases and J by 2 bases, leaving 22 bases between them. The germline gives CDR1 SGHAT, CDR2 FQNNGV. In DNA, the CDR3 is TGTGCCAGCAGCCCGACCGCTGTTTGGGGGAGGACCTACGAGCAGTACTTC. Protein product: CASSPTAVWGRTYEQYF. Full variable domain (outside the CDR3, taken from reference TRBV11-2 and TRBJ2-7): EAGVAQSPRYKIIEKRQSVAFWCNPISGHATLYWYQQILGQGPKLLIQFQNNGVVDDSQLPKDRFSAERLKGVDSTLKIQPAKLEDSAVYLCASSPTAVWGRTYEQYFGPGTRLTVT.

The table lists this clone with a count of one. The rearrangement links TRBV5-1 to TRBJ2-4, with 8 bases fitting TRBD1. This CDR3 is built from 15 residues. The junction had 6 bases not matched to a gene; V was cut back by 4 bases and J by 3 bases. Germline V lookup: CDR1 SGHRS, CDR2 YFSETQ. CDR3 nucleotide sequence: TGCGCCAGCAGCGAACAGGGGGGAATCAAAAACATTCAGTACTTC. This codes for CASSEQGGIKNIQYF.

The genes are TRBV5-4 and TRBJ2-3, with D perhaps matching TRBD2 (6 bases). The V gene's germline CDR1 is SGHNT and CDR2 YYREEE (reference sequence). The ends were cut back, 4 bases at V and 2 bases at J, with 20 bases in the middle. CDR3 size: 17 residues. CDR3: CASSPVPSVLPTDTQYF. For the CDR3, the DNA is TGTGCCAGCAGCCCCGTCCCTAGCGTGCTCCCCACAGATACGCAGTATTTT.

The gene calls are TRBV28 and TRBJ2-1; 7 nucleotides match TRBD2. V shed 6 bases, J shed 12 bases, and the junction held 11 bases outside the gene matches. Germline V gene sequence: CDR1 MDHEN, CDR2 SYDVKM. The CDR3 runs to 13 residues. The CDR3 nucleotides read TGTGCCAGCAGAGGAGTAGCGGGCTCTAGGCAGTTCTTC. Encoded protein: CASRGVAGSRQFF.

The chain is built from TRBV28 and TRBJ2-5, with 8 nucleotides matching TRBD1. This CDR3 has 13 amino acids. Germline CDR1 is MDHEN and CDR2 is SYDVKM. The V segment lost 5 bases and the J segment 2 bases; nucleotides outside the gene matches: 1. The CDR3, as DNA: TGTGCCAGCAGTGGGACAGGTCAAGAGACCCAGTACTTC. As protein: CASSGTGQETQYF.

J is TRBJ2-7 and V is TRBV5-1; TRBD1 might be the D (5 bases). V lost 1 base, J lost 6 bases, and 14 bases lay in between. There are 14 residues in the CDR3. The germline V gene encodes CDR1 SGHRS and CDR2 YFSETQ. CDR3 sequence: CASSLSQGVGEQYF. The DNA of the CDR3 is TGCGCCAGCAGCTTGTCTCAGGGCGTGGGCGAGCAGTACTTC.

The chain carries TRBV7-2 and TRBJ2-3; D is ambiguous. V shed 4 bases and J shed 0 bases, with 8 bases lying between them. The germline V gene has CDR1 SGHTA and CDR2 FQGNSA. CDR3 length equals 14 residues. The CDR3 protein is CASSSTASTDTQYF. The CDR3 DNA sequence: TGTGCCAGCAGCTCCACAGCCAGCACAGATACGCAGTATTTT.

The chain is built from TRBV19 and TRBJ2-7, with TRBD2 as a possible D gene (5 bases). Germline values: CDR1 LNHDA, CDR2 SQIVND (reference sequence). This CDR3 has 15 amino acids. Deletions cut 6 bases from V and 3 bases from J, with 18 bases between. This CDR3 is CASSDVRGRVYEQYF. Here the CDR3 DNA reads TGTGCCAGTAGCGACGTTCGGGGTCGGGTCTACGAGCAGTACTTC.

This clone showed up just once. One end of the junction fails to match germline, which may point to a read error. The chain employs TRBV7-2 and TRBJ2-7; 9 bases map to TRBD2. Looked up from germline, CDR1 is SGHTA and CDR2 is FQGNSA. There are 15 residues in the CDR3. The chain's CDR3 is CASSIAGTSTYEQYF. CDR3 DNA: TGTGCCAGCAGCATAGCCGGGACTAGCACCTACGAGCAGTACTTC.

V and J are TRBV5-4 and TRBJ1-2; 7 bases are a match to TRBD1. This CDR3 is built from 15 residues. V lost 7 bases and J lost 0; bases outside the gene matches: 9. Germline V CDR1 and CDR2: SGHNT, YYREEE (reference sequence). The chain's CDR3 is CASQAGQGANYGYTF. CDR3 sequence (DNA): TGTGCCAGCCAGGCGGGGCAGGGGGCTAACTATGGCTACACCTTC.

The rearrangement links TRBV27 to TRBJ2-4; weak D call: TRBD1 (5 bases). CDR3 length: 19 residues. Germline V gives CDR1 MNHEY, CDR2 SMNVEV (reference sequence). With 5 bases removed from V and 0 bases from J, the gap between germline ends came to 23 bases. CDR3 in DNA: TGTGCCAGCAGTCAAAAACGCCCCGACAGAGCAGTAGCCAAAAACATTCAGTACTTC. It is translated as CASSQKRPDRAVAKNIQYF.

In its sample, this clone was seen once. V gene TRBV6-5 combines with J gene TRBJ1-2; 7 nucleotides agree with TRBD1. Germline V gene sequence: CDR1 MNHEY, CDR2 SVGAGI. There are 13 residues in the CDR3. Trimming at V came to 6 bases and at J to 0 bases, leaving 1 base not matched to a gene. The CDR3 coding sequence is TGTGCCAGCAGAGGGACAGCTAACTATGGCTACACCTTC. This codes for CASRGTANYGYTF.

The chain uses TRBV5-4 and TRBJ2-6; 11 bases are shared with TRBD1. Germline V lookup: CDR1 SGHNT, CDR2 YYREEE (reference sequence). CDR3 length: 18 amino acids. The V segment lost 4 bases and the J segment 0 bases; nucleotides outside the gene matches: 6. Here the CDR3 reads CASSPRGTGGSGANVLTF. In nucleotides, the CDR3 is TGTGCCAGCAGCCCGCGCGGGACAGGGGGCTCTGGGGCCAACGTCCTGACTTTC.

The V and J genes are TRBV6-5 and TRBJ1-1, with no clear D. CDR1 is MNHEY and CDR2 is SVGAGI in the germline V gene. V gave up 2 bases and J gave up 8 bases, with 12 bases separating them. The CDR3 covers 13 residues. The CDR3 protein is CASSYSIAREAFF. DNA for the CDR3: TGTGCCAGCAGTTACAGTATCGCCAGGGAAGCTTTCTTT.

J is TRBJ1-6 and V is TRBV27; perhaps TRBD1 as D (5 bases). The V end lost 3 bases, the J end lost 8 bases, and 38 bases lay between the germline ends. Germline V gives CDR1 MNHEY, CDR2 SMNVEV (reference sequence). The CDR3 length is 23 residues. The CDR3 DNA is TGTGCCAGCAGTTTCGGCTCCGGACCGTTCTACGCAGGGCGACCTCCGGGGGATTCACCCCTCCACTTT. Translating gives CASSFGSGPFYAGRPPGDSPLHF.

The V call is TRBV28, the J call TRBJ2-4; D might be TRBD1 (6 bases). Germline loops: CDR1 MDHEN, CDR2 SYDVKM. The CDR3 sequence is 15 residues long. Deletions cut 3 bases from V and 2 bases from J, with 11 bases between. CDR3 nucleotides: TGTGCCAGCAGTTTTGGGGACATGTCCAAAAACATTCAGTACTTC. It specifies CASSFGDMSKNIQYF.

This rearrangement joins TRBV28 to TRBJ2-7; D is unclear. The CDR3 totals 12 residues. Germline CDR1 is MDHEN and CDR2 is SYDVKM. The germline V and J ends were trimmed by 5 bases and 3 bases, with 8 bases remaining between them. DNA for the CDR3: TGTGCCAGCAGTATTCCCGGCTACGAGCAGTACTTC. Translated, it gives CASSIPGYEQYF. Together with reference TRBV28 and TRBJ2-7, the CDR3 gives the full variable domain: DVKVTQSSRYLVKRTGEKVFLECVQDMDHENMFWYRQDPGLGLRLIYFSYDVKMKEKGDIPEGYSVSREKKERFSLILESASTNQTSMYLCASSIPGYEQYFGPGTRLTVT.

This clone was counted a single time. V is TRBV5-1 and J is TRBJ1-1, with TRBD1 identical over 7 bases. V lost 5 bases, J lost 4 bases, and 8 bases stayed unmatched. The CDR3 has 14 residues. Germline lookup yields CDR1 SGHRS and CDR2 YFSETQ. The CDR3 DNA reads TGCGCCAGCAGACAGGGGACAGTTTTCACTGAAGCTTTCTTT. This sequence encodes CASRQGTVFTEAFF.

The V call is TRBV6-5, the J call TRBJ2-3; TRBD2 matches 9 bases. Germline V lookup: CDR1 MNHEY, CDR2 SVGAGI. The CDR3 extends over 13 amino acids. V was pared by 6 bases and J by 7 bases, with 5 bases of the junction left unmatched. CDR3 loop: CASRPASGNTQYF. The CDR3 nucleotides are TGTGCCAGCAGGCCCGCTAGCGGGAATACGCAGTATTTT.